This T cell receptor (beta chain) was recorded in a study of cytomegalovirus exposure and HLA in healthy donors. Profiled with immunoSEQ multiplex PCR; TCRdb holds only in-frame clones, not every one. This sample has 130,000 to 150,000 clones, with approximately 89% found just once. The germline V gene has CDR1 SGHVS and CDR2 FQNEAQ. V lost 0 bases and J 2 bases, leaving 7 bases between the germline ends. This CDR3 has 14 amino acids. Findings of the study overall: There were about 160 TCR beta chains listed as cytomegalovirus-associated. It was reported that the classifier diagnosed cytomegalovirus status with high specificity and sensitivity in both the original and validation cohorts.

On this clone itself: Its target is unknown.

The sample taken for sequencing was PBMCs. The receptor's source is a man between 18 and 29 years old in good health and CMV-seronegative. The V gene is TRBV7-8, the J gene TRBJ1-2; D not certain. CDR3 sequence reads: CASSLALTNYGYTF. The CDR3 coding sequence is TGTGCCAGCAGCTTAGCCCTGACAAACTATGGCTACACCTTC.